A single T cell receptor (beta chain) is shown here with its context. Universal primer sites and UMIs were introduced during 5'RACE template-switching synthesis of TCR cDNA. TCRdb called the 5' RACE reads again in MiXCR, with one record for every CDR3 protein. The table records a few hundred thousand distinct CDR3 sequences, about 17% of them present only once. The data originate from a study of T cells after yellow fever vaccination. There are 16 residues in the CDR3. Per the germline V gene, CDR1 is SGHKS and CDR2 is YYEKEE (reference sequence). V lost 3 bases to trimming and J lost 0 bases; unmatched junction nucleotides: 8.

The sequencing used PBMCs, collected before the yellow fever booster vaccination. The source of this sequence is a man between 18 and 35 years old who received the YFV17D yellow fever vaccine. V and J are TRBV5-5 and TRBJ1-1, with 7 bases fitting TRBD1. The CDR3 region is CASSWRDRVLNTEAFF. CDR3 nucleotide sequence: TGTGCCAGCAGCTGGCGAGACAGGGTGTTGAACACTGAAGCTTTCTTT.